This TCR beta chain stems from a study of beta chain features in type 1 diabetes. Points on this clone: What it binds is not known. The same CDR3 is also encoded by other DNA sequences in this sample.

Expressed TCRB transcripts were sequenced because the entire RNA isolate underwent reverse transcription. Sequencing used immunoSEQ multiplex PCR; TCRdb keeps in-frame clones, though not all of them. The sample includes about 160,000 clones, around 8% of them seen just once. Trimming took 1 base from V and 6 from J, leaving 3 bases between them. The CDR3 is made up of 11 amino acids. Germline CDR1 and CDR2: SEHNR and FQNEAQ (reference sequence). Study-wide results and limits: A moderate, significant TCRB CDR3 shortening appeared in type 1 diabetes across four CD4+ subsets.

The V gene is TRBV7-9, the J gene TRBJ1-2; D uncertain. Sequencing used central memory CD4+ T cells from blood. The TCR comes from a woman between 18 and 29 years old with type 1 diabetes. The chain's CDR3 is CASSLGDGYTF. Written as DNA, the CDR3 is TGTGCCAGCAGCTTAGGCGATGGCTACACCTTC.